The 4 T cell receptor beta chains below come from one sample, sequenced in a study of cytomegalovirus exposure and HLA in healthy donors. Both 60 Vbeta primers and 13 Jbeta primers went into the PCR. Here immunoSEQ multiplex PCR was the method, and the copy in TCRdb shows in-frame clones only, minus some. The profile covers 100,000 to 150,000 clones, with roughly 79% appearing a single time and about 1.8% taken by the ten largest. Sequenced sample: PBMCs. All receptors derive from a woman in her forties or fifties in good health and CMV-seronegative.

The V and J genes are TRBV18 and TRBJ1-5; 7 nucleotides match TRBD1. V shed 5 bases, J shed 6 bases, and the junction held 7 bases outside the gene matches. This CDR3 has 14 residues. CDR1 KGHSH and CDR2 LQKENI come from the germline V gene. The CDR3 protein is CASSATGSIQPQHF. In DNA form, the CDR3 reads TGTGCCAGCTCAGCGACAGGGAGTATTCAGCCCCAGCATTTT.

This clone was observed a handful of times. The gene calls are TRBV2 and TRBJ2-7, with 7 bases matching TRBD2. In germline, CDR1 is SNHLY, CDR2 FYNNEI. The CDR3 is 14 amino acids. J gave up 2 bases and V 3 bases, and 4 bases lay outside the gene matches. CDR3 amino acids: CASSEAGVTYEQYV. Written as DNA, the CDR3 is TGTGCCAGCAGTGAGGCGGGAGTCACCTACGAGCAGTACGTC.

This chain links TRBV10-3 with TRBJ2-3; TRBD2 is a possible D gene (5 bases). This CDR3 spans 19 amino acids. Germline CDR1 ENHRY, CDR2 SYGVKD. Trimming cost V 0 bases and J 0 bases, with 19 bases left between them. As DNA, the CDR3 is TGTGCCATCAGTGAGTCCTCACTAGGAATGCCTAAAAGCACAGATACGCAGTATTTT. Amino acid sequence: CAISESSLGMPKSTDTQYF.

The chain carries TRBV6-5 and TRBJ2-7; a possible D gene is TRBD1 (5 bases). V gave up 4 bases and J gave up 2 bases, with 12 bases separating them. This CDR3 spans 14 amino acids. CDR1 and CDR2 from the germline V gene are MNHEY and SVGAGI. CDR3 sequence: CASSSDSSAYEQYV. The CDR3 nucleotides are TGTGCCAGCAGTTCAGACAGTAGTGCCTACGAGCAGTACGTC.